A single sample gave rise to the 21 T cell receptor beta chains below, sequenced in a study of identical twins. TCRdb analysed the 5' RACE reads with MiXCR anew, one entry per CDR3 protein. The sample lists around 680,000 distinct CDR3 sequences; approximately 9% were seen once. The same data also went into a second study, on yellow fever vaccine responses in identical twins.

Sequenced input: PBMCs. All receptors derive from a woman aged 18-35 years in good health.

This clonotype was recorded a few times. The rearrangement uses TRBV10-2 and TRBJ2-7; TRBD2 matches 7 bases. This CDR3 spans 13 amino acids. Germline V CDR1 and CDR2: WSHSY, SAAADI. The J segment lost 2 bases and the V segment lost 10 bases, leaving 8 bases of the junction unmatched. CDR3 nucleotides: TGCGCCACCGGGACTACCAGAACCTACGAGCAGTACTTC. The encoded protein is CATGTTRTYEQYF.

The chain couples TRBV28 to TRBJ2-1, with 14 bases identical to TRBD2. Germline-derived CDR1 and CDR2 are MDHEN and SYDVKM. The CDR3 loop spans 18 amino acids. V trimming: 2 bases; J trimming: 7 bases; junction bases outside the gene matches: 10. The CDR3 nucleotides are TGTGCCAGCAGTTTAGGGACTAGCGGGAGTAAAGGGGCGAATGAGCAGTTCTTC. Protein product: CASSLGTSGSKGANEQFF.

CDR3 in amino acids: CASSPPPWTSGTYNEQFF. CDR3 coding DNA: TGTGCCAGCAGCCCACCCCCTTGGACTAGCGGGACCTACAATGAGCAGTTCTTC. This sequence joins TRBV11-1 and TRBJ2-1; 12 bases fit TRBD2. CDR1 is SGHAT, CDR2 FQDESV, per germline (reference sequence). The CDR3 runs 18 residues. Trimming removed 5 bases from V and 2 bases from J; junction bases left unmatched: 10.

This clonotype has only a few counts. The junction shows a germline mismatch at one end, possibly a read error. The CDR3 loop is CASSLERDISF. The CDR3 DNA reads as TGTGCCAGCAGCTTGGAACGGGACATCTCCTTT. This chain uses TRBV5-4 with TRBJ2-3, with D tentatively TRBD1 (6 bases). From germline, CDR1 is SGHNT and CDR2 YYREEE (reference sequence). The CDR3 spans 11 residues.

This rearrangement joins TRBV14 to TRBJ2-1; D is perhaps TRBD2 (6 bases). Germline CDR1 reads SGHDN; CDR2 reads FVKESK. The CDR3 has 16 residues. V was trimmed by 4 bases and J by 8 bases, leaving 21 bases between them. CDR3 sequence (DNA): TGTGCCAGCAGCCTGCTTCCTCGACTAGTCAGTGATGAGCAGTTCTTC. Translation: CASSLLPRLVSDEQFF.

V and J are TRBV6-2 or TRBV6-3 and TRBJ1-5; D is possibly TRBD1 (5 bases). The germline V gene encodes CDR1 MNHEY and CDR2 SVGEGT. The CDR3 is 15 amino acids. With 2 bases removed from V and 1 base from J, the gap between germline ends came to 9 bases. For the CDR3, the DNA is TGTGCCAGCAGTTACAGGGGACGGAGCAATCAGCCCCAGCATTTT. Its protein is CASSYRGRSNQPQHF.

This clonotype came up many times. The chain has TRBV3-1 and TRBJ2-3, with 7 bases that match TRBD2. Per the germline V gene, CDR1 is LGHDT and CDR2 is YNNKEL (reference sequence). V was pared by 1 base and J by 3 bases, with 7 bases of the junction left unmatched. The length of the CDR3 is 16 residues. The chain's CDR3 is CASSQVGGTGTDTQYF. For the CDR3, the DNA is TGTGCCAGCAGCCAAGTCGGGGGGACGGGGACAGATACGCAGTATTTT.

The chain recombines TRBV15 with TRBJ2-1; D is tentatively TRBD1 or TRBD2 (6 bases each). Germline assignment: CDR1 LNHNV and CDR2 YYDKDF (reference sequence). The length of the CDR3 is 19 residues. V was trimmed by 4 bases and J by 5 bases, leaving 27 bases between them. This CDR3 is CATSTTRGRGGAGHNEQFF. Here the CDR3 DNA reads TGTGCCACCAGCACCACAAGGGGCAGGGGAGGTGCAGGGCACAATGAGCAGTTCTTC.

This clonotype came up many times. The genes are TRBV5-1 and TRBJ2-7, with D possibly being TRBD1 (6 bases). This CDR3 is 15 amino acids long. The V end was cut by 1 base, the J end by 0 bases, with 11 bases between. Germline CDR1 SGHRS, CDR2 YFSETQ. The CDR3 DNA is TGCGCCAGCAGCTTGACAGGGACGGACTCCTACGAGCAGTACTTC. This translates into CASSLTGTDSYEQYF.

This clonotype was found a few times. The rearrangement links TRBV12-3 or TRBV12-4 to TRBJ1-4; no clear D. The CDR3 loop spans 16 amino acids. Between the trimmed V and J ends, which lost 6 bases and 8 bases, there was a span of 22 bases. CDR3 sequence reads: CASSFNHPVLEEKLFF. For the CDR3, the DNA is TGTGCCAGCAGCTTTAATCATCCGGTCTTAGAGGAAAAACTGTTTTTT.

V gene TRBV20-1 combines with J gene TRBJ1-3; D is ambiguous. There are 15 residues in the CDR3. V lost 6 bases, J lost 0 bases, and 15 bases lay in between. Per germline, CDR1 DFQATT and CDR2 SNEGSKA (reference sequence). Here the CDR3 reads CSAAERPFSGNTIYF. The CDR3 coding sequence is TGCAGTGCAGCCGAAAGGCCCTTCTCTGGAAACACCATATATTTT.

The genes are TRBV5-6 and TRBJ2-5; D is perhaps TRBD2 (8 bases). V was pared by 5 bases and J by 5 bases, with 22 bases between. Germline CDR1 SGHDT, CDR2 YYEEEE. The CDR3 has 16 amino acids. The CDR3 DNA is TGTGCCAGCAGACCTTCGGTCCGGGGGGGACAGGAGACCCAGTACTTC. Protein product: CASRPSVRGGQETQYF.

This clonotype was recorded a few times. The V gene is TRBV28, the J gene TRBJ2-7, with TRBD1 matching over 7 bases. The germline gives CDR1 MDHEN, CDR2 SYDVKM. The ends lost 2 bases at V and 2 bases at J; junction bases unmatched: 3. This CDR3 region has 14 residues. The CDR3 DNA reads as TGTGCCAGCAGTTTAACGGGGACAGCCTACGAGCAGTACTTC. Protein: CASSLTGTAYEQYF.

This clonotype was counted a few times. The chain is built from TRBV20-1 and TRBJ1-5, with D maybe TRBD1 (5 bases). Trimming stripped 4 bases from V and 2 bases from J, with 15 bases between. Looked up from germline, CDR1 is DFQATT and CDR2 is SNEGSKA (reference sequence). The CDR3 runs to 15 residues. CDR3 sequence reads: CSATISGLGNQPQHF. DNA for the CDR3: TGCAGTGCTACTATTTCGGGGCTTGGCAATCAGCCCCAGCATTTT.

This clonotype has more than one count but fewer than ten. The chain links TRBV20-1 to TRBJ2-7; 12 positions match TRBD2. This CDR3 is 15 amino acids long. After removal of 0 bases from V and 5 bases from J, the junction contained 5 bases not matched to a gene. Looked up from germline, CDR1 is DFQATT and CDR2 is SNEGSKA (reference sequence). The DNA for the CDR3 is TGCAGTGCTAGAGAAGGGACTAGCGGGTGGAACGAGCAGTACTTC. It codes for CSAREGTSGWNEQYF.

This clonotype was seen at least ten times. This rearrangement joins TRBV3-1 to TRBJ1-6, with D unresolved. Germline CDR1 and CDR2: LGHDT and YNNKEL (reference sequence). This CDR3 has 14 amino acids. Trimming left V 1 base short and J 7 bases short, with 8 bases between. The CDR3 is CASSQGSMNSPLHF. The CDR3, as DNA: TGTGCCAGCAGCCAAGGTTCAATGAATTCACCCCTCCACTTT.

This chain connects TRBV12-5 to TRBJ2-7, with D unclear. CDR1 and CDR2 from the germline V gene are LGHNT and FRNRAP. Trimming shortened V by 1 base and J by 5 bases, and 12 bases separated the two germline ends. There are 14 residues in the CDR3. In nucleotides, the CDR3 is TGTGCTAGTGGTTTGGGTCCGGACGTACACGAGCAGTACTTC. This translates into CASGLGPDVHEQYF.

This clonotype has a handful of counts. The V and J genes are TRBV28 and TRBJ2-5; 7 positions agree with TRBD1. The CDR3 contains 15 residues. From germline, CDR1 is MDHEN and CDR2 SYDVKM. With V trimmed by 3 bases and J by 4 bases, 8 bases remained unmatched. The CDR3 DNA is TGTGCCAGCAGTTTCAACAGGGGTATGGGAGAGACCCAGTACTTC. Encoded protein: CASSFNRGMGETQYF.

This clonotype was detected ten times or more. V usage is TRBV7-2 and J usage is TRBJ2-2; TRBD1 agrees at 7 bases. Germline V gives CDR1 SGHTA, CDR2 FQGNSA. The CDR3 totals 14 residues. The V segment lost 5 bases and the J segment 6 bases; nucleotides outside the gene matches: 6. The CDR3 loop is CASSLRGGAGELFF. In DNA form, the CDR3 reads TGTGCCAGCAGCCTCCGAGGGGGCGCCGGGGAGCTGTTTTTT.

This clonotype was counted between two and nine times. J is TRBJ2-1 and V is TRBV4-3; unclear D gene. The CDR3 loop spans 15 amino acids. CDR1 LGHNA and CDR2 YSLEER come from the germline V gene. The V gene lost 4 bases and the J gene lost 0 bases, with 10 bases spanning the gap. CDR3: CASSRTLSSYNEQFF. In nucleotides, the CDR3 is TGCGCCAGCAGCCGAACTCTGAGCTCCTACAATGAGCAGTTCTTC.

V and J are TRBV20-1 and TRBJ1-1; no reliable D call. Trimming shortened V by 4 bases and J by 10 bases, and 13 bases separated the two germline ends. The CDR3 spans 11 residues. The germline V gene has CDR1 DFQATT and CDR2 SNEGSKA (reference sequence). The CDR3 DNA is TGCAGTGCTACTCCTCCTTCGGGAGCTTTCTTT. This gives the protein CSATPPSGAFF.